The present TCR beta chain was sequenced within a study of T cell repertoires in cytomegalovirus infection. TCRdb called the reads again in MiXCR, with one record for every CDR3 protein. The table lists just under 300,000 distinct CDR3 sequences, about a tenth of them singletons. Germline values: CDR1 DFQATT, CDR2 SNEGSKA (reference sequence). The germline V and J ends were trimmed by 3 bases and 7 bases, with 16 bases remaining between them. The length of the CDR3 is 14 residues. In this sample, this clonotype turned up many times. Antigen: not known. Study conclusions and caveats: CMV-specific HLA-C-restricted TCR beta clonotypes dominated the ex vivo response.

The sequence derives from a human donor in good health (CMV status not recorded). Some clones in this sample may be carry-over from other donors' samples. What was sequenced was PBMCs. V and J are TRBV20-1 and TRBJ2-1; possibly TRBD2 for D (7 bases). The CDR3 is CSARARGAFNEQFF. Written as DNA, the CDR3 is TGCAGTGCTAGGGCACGGGGGGCCTTTAATGAGCAGTTCTTC.